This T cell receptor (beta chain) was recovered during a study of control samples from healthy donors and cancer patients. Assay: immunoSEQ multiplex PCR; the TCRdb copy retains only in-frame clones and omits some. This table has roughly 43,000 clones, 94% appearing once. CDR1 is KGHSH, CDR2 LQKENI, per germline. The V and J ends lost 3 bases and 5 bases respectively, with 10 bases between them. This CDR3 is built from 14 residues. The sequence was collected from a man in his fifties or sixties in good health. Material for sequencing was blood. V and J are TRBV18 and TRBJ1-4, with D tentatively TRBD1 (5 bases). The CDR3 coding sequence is TGTGCCAGCTCACCGGACATCTCGAATGAAAAACTGTTTTTT. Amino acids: CASSPDISNEKLFF.